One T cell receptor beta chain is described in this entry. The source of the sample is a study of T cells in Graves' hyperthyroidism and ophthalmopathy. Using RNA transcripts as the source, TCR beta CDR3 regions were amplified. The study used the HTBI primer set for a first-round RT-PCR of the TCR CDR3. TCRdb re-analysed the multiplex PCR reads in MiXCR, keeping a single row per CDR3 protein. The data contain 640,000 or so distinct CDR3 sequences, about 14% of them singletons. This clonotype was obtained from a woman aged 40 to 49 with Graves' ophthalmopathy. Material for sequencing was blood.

CDR3 sequence (DNA): TGTGCCAGCAGTTCGTATCGCACTGAAGCTTTCTTT. Its translation: CASSSYRTEAFF. The chain uses TRBV27 and TRBJ1-1; no clear D gene. There are 12 residues in the CDR3. The V and J ends lost 4 bases and 4 bases respectively, with 7 bases between them. CDR1 is MNHEY and CDR2 is SMNVEV in the germline V gene (reference sequence).